The next 22 T cell receptor beta chains were all read from a single sample in a study of graft-versus-host responses after intestinal transplantation. Method: immunoSEQ multiplex PCR; TCRdb's copy keeps in-frame clones and lacks some. The sample lists around 90,000 clones; roughly 92% were seen once. No antigen is known for these receptors. The material was unstimulated CD4+ T cells sorted from spleen or lymph node cells, obtained before intestinal transplant. The receptors come from a human donor who received an intestinal transplant.

The chain carries TRBV4-2 and TRBJ2-5; D is unresolved. The germline CDR1 and CDR2 sequences are LGHNA and YNFKEQ. V was shortened by 0 bases and J by 1 base, with 9 bases between the two germline ends. The CDR3 is 15 residues long. The CDR3 bases are TGTGCCAGCAGCCAAGAGGACGGACGCCAAGAGACCCAGTACTTC. Residues: CASSQEDGRQETQYF.

The chain uses TRBV4-2 and TRBJ2-7, with TRBD2 matching 7 bases. Germline CDR1 reads LGHNA; CDR2 reads YNFKEQ. Trimming took 1 base from V and 0 from J; bases not matched to a gene: 12. This CDR3 contains 18 residues. CDR3: CASSQAASGLPSSYEQYF. CDR3 coding DNA: TGTGCCAGCAGCCAAGCAGCTAGCGGACTACCCAGCTCCTACGAGCAGTACTTC.

This clone was detected once. The chain uses TRBV30 and TRBJ1-4; a weak D match, TRBD1 (6 bases). The V gene lost 2 bases and the J gene lost 5 bases, with 12 bases spanning the gap. CDR3 length: 14 residues. Germline lookup yields CDR1 GTSNPN and CDR2 SVGIG (reference sequence). The CDR3 sequence: CAWSLRTENEKLFF. The CDR3 DNA follows: TGTGCCTGGAGTCTAAGGACAGAGAATGAAAAACTGTTTTTT.

This clone was observed a single time. The DNA of the CDR3 is TGTGCCAGCAGCGACAGAGTACAACGGGACGAGCAGTACTTC. This gives the protein CASSDRVQRDEQYF. The rearrangement joins TRBV7-6 to TRBJ2-7, with D tentatively TRBD1 (5 bases). Germline CDR1 SGHVS, CDR2 FNYEAQ. CDR3 length: 14 residues. The V end lost 5 bases, the J end lost 5 bases, and 16 bases lay between the germline ends.

This chain links TRBV25-1 with TRBJ2-1; 7 bases fit TRBD2. The germline gives CDR1 MGHDK, CDR2 SYGVNS. Germline trimming cut 6 bases from V and 8 bases from J; bases unmatched to any gene: 4. The CDR3 runs to 12 residues. CDR3 sequence: CASRSAGYEQFF. The CDR3 bases are TGTGCCAGCAGATCAGCGGGATATGAGCAGTTCTTC.

The rearrangement joins TRBV4-2 to TRBJ2-6, with no clear D. V was shortened by 0 bases and J by 12 bases, with 9 bases between the two germline ends. This CDR3 region has 13 residues. Looked up from germline, CDR1 is LGHNA and CDR2 is YNFKEQ. DNA for the CDR3: TGTGCCAGCAGCCAAGACCCCACCTTCGTCCTGACTTTC. As protein: CASSQDPTFVLTF.

The gene calls are TRBV28 and TRBJ2-6, with D hard to call. The V end was cut by 5 bases, the J end by 0 bases, with 2 bases between. There are 13 residues in the CDR3. Looked up from germline, CDR1 is MDHEN and CDR2 is SYDVKM. The CDR3 DNA reads TGTGCCAGCAGTCCCTCTGGGGCCAACGTCCTGACTTTC. It codes for CASSPSGANVLTF.

The rearrangement links TRBV30 to TRBJ2-5; no clear D. Trimming pared 3 bases from V and 7 bases from J, leaving 9 bases between. The CDR3 consists of 11 residues. Germline-derived CDR1 and CDR2 are GTSNPN and SVGIG (reference sequence). The CDR3 region has the DNA TGTGCCTGGAGGGGTACCCGGACCCAGTACTTC. Translated: CAWRGTRTQYF.

The chain couples TRBV2 to TRBJ1-3, with unresolved D. Germline V CDR1 and CDR2: SNHLY, FYNNEI. Trimming removed 6 bases at V and 0 bases at J, with 9 bases between. The CDR3 loop spans 14 amino acids. CDR3 sequence reads: CASRAVDSGNTIYF. As DNA, the CDR3 is TGTGCCAGCAGGGCCGTCGACTCTGGAAACACCATATATTTT.

The chain combines TRBV27 with TRBJ2-1; possible D gene TRBD2, 5 bases. Trimming cost V 7 bases and J 7 bases, with 17 bases left between them. Looked up from germline, CDR1 is MNHEY and CDR2 is SMNVEV (reference sequence). There are 14 residues in the CDR3. The CDR3 bases are TGTGCCAGCAATACATTGGCGGGCGAAAATGAGCAGTTCTTC. This encodes CASNTLAGENEQFF.

The V call is TRBV5-1, the J call TRBJ2-1; no definite D call. Germline lookup yields CDR1 SGHRS and CDR2 YFSETQ. This CDR3 is 15 amino acids long. V was trimmed by 0 bases and J by 1 base, leaving 8 bases between them. In DNA, the CDR3 is TGCGCCAGCAGCTTGGCGTCGGAATCCTACAATGAGCAGTTCTTC. Its protein is CASSLASESYNEQFF.

V usage is TRBV28 and J usage is TRBJ1-2; D is undetermined. V lost 8 bases and J 4 bases, leaving 14 bases between the germline ends. Germline lookup yields CDR1 MDHEN and CDR2 SYDVKM. This CDR3 has 13 amino acids. This CDR3 reads CASLNAAGYGYTF. The CDR3 region has the DNA TGTGCCAGCCTCAACGCGGCGGGCTATGGCTACACCTTC.

The rearrangement links TRBV7-8 to TRBJ1-2, with 7 nucleotides matching TRBD1. The CDR3 extends over 15 amino acids. Germline V gives CDR1 SGHVS, CDR2 FQNEAQ. The V gene end was trimmed by 1 base and the J gene end by 6 bases; junction bases not matched to a gene: 8. This CDR3 reads CASSLVTGNEDGYTF. Written as DNA, the CDR3 is TGTGCCAGCAGCTTAGTGACAGGGAATGAAGATGGCTACACCTTC. The variable domain in full, with the rest retrieved from reference TRBV7-8 and TRBJ1-2, is GAGVSQSPRYKVAKRGQDVALRCDPISGHVSLFWYQQALGQGPEFLTYFQNEAQLDKSGLPSDRFFAERPEGSVSTLKIQRTQQEDSAVYLCASSLVTGNEDGYTFGSGTRLTVV.

This chain connects TRBV18 to TRBJ1-2, with TRBD1 matching over 7 bases. The trim removed 3 bases at V and 0 bases at J, leaving 4 bases unmatched. Germline V gene sequence: CDR1 KGHSH, CDR2 LQKENI. The length of the CDR3 is 15 residues. CDR3 region: CASSPRDSSNYGYTF. Written as DNA, the CDR3 is TGTGCCAGCTCACCGCGGGACAGTTCTAACTATGGCTACACCTTC.

This clone has just one count. The genes are TRBV7-2 and TRBJ2-4; 10 bases are a match to TRBD2. The CDR3 spans 16 residues. Germline V gives CDR1 SGHTA, CDR2 FQGNSA. The junction had 7 bases not matched to a gene; V was cut back by 5 bases and J by 3 bases. The CDR3 region is CASSPGTSVNKNIQYF. As DNA, the CDR3 is TGTGCCAGCAGCCCCGGGACTAGCGTTAACAAAAACATTCAGTACTTC.

In this sample, this clone turned up once. The V call is TRBV7-3, the J call TRBJ2-1; 8 nucleotides align to TRBD2. This CDR3 has 15 residues. CDR1 SGHTA and CDR2 FQGTGA come from the germline V gene. V shed 5 bases and J 2 bases; nucleotides not matched to a gene: 5. CDR3 nucleotide sequence: TGTGCCAGCAGCAGTACTAGCGGAGCCTACAATGAGCAGTTCTTC. It is translated as CASSSTSGAYNEQFF. The complete variable domain, with remaining parts taken from reference TRBV7-3 and TRBJ2-1, reads GAGVSQTPSNKVTEKGKYVELRCDPISGHTALYWYRQSLGQGPEFLIYFQGTGAADDSGLPNDRFFAVRPEGSVSTLKIQRTERGDSAVYLCASSSTSGAYNEQFFGPGTRLTVL.

This clone was detected only once. This chain uses TRBV7-9 with TRBJ1-1, with D uncertain. Germline values: CDR1 SEHNR, CDR2 FQNEAQ (reference sequence). V was trimmed by 5 bases and J by 8 bases, leaving 15 bases between them. This CDR3 has 13 amino acids. CDR3 sequence reads: CASSTPSGREAFF. Written as DNA, the CDR3 is TGTGCCAGCAGCACCCCAAGTGGCAGGGAAGCTTTCTTT. Using reference TRBV7-9 and TRBJ1-1 for the parts outside the CDR3, the full variable domain is DTGVSQNPRHKITKRGQNVTFRCDPISEHNRLYWYRQTLGQGPEFLTYFQNEAQLEKSRLLSDRFSAERPKGSFSTLEIQRTEQGDSAMYLCASSTPSGREAFFGQGTRLTVV.

The chain employs TRBV28 and TRBJ1-1; the match to TRBD1 covers 10 bases. This CDR3 has 13 amino acids. The J segment lost 2 bases and the V segment lost 6 bases, leaving 0 bases of the junction unmatched. Germline V gene data show CDR1 as MDHEN and CDR2 as SYDVKM. CDR3 sequence reads: CASRTGGNTEAFF. In nucleotides, the CDR3 is TGTGCCAGCAGGACAGGGGGCAACACTGAAGCTTTCTTT.

This clone was recorded only once. The CDR3 DNA reads TGCAGCGTCCCCACGGAGGGCCAAGAGACCCAGTACTTC. Amino acid sequence: CSVPTEGQETQYF. V usage is TRBV29-1 and J usage is TRBJ2-5; D possibly corresponds to TRBD2 (6 bases). With 6 bases removed from V and 1 base from J, the gap between germline ends came to 12 bases. CDR1 SQVTM and CDR2 ANQGSEA come from the germline V gene. The CDR3 extends over 13 amino acids.

The CDR3 DNA reads TGTGCCAGCAGTGAACCCCTCGGCGGTTCCAATCAGCCCCAGCATTTT. Translated, it gives CASSEPLGGSNQPQHF. The chain combines TRBV6-1 with TRBJ1-5; D ambiguous. This CDR3 region has 16 residues. Germline loops: CDR1 MNHNS, CDR2 SASEGT. Trimming took 2 bases from V and 3 from J, leaving 14 bases between them.

Of note for this clone: Other nucleotide sequences in the sample specify the same CDR3. The chain carries TRBV7-9 and TRBJ2-3; D may be TRBD1 (5 bases). The V end lost 5 bases, the J end lost 1 base, and 16 bases lay between the germline ends. CDR3 length: 16 residues. Germline V lookup: CDR1 SEHNR, CDR2 FQNEAQ (reference sequence). Here the CDR3 reads CASSKRSTTGTDTQYF. CDR3 DNA sequence: TGTGCCAGCAGCAAACGATCCACGACAGGCACAGATACGCAGTATTTT.

The J gene is TRBJ2-1, the V gene TRBV11-3; no clear D. Germline CDR1 reads SGHNT; CDR2 reads YENEEA. The CDR3 has 12 amino acids. Trimming cost V 1 base and J 8 bases, with 6 bases left between them. CDR3 nucleotide sequence: TGTGCCAGCAGCTTAGGGGCGGATGAGCAGTTCTTC. Protein product: CASSLGADEQFF.